This T cell receptor (beta chain) was profiled in a study of blood T cells in healthy people across ages. In terms of origin and age, donors were healthy Caucasian individuals from Russia aged about 6 to 90. The V gene's germline CDR1 is LGHNA and CDR2 YNFKEQ. V was trimmed by 0 bases and J by 3 bases, leaving 23 bases between them. This CDR3 comprises 19 residues. Alongside a J-beta primer mix, a sample-barcoded 5' primer served in a second PCR lasting 7 to 11 cycles. The study obtained at least 2.5 million CDR3-containing paired-end reads from every sample. TCRdb recomputed calls from the 5' RACE reads with MiXCR, one row per CDR3 protein. Of just over 800,000 distinct CDR3 sequences in the sample, around two thirds were seen once.

This sequence originates from a man aged 25 to 40 in good health. Sample: blood. The V call is TRBV4-2, the J call TRBJ2-5; D may be TRBD2 (5 bases). CDR3 DNA: TGTGCCAGCAGCCAAGATCGGGGTCAGTTTTCTTCCCTCAAAGAGACCCAGTACTTC. It yields the protein CASSQDRGQFSSLKETQYF.